The 28 T cell receptor beta chains listed next were all sequenced from one sample in a study of blood T cells in healthy people across ages. Through a sample-barcoded 5' primer and a J-beta primer mix, a second PCR was run for 7 to 11 cycles. Using its own MiXCR run on the 5' RACE reads, TCRdb lists one record per CDR3 protein. The sample shows fewer than 2,000,000 distinct CDR3 sequences, about 39% of them seen only once. The material sequenced was blood. These receptors all stem from a human donor in good health.

The gene calls are TRBV3-1 and TRBJ2-3; no clear D gene. Germline values: CDR1 LGHDT, CDR2 YNNKEL (reference sequence). The CDR3 is 19 amino acids. The germline V and J ends were trimmed by 0 bases and 0 bases, with 19 bases remaining between them. In DNA form, the CDR3 reads TGTGCCAGCAGCCAAGATCTTCTGCAGAACCACATAAGCACAGATACGCAGTATTTT. This translates into CASSQDLLQNHISTDTQYF.

CDR3 in amino acids: CARGTAYSNQPQHF. CDR3 coding DNA: TGTGCCAGAGGGACAGCGTATAGCAATCAGCCCCAGCATTTT. The rearrangement links TRBV21-1 to TRBJ1-5; the D call of TRBD1 is as the table states it, not checked on the DNA. TRBV21-1 is termed a pseudogene. The CDR3 has 14 residues.

V usage is TRBV2 and J usage is TRBJ1-5; D is unclear. V was trimmed by 5 bases and J by 11 bases, leaving 16 bases between them. The CDR3 is 13 residues long. Germline lookup yields CDR1 SNHLY and CDR2 FYNNEI. The CDR3: CASSLGPVVAQHF. The DNA for the CDR3 is TGTGCCAGCAGTTTAGGCCCGGTGGTAGCCCAGCATTTT.

The CDR3 coding sequence is TGTGCCAGCAGCGCTACTACGGCCGAGAGTACGCAGTATTTT. Amino acids: CASSATTAESTQYF. The gene calls are TRBV7-9 and TRBJ2-3; D gene ambiguous. The CDR3 sequence is 14 residues long. The germline V gene has CDR1 SEHNR and CDR2 FQNEAQ (reference sequence). Trimming cost V 5 bases and J 8 bases, with 17 bases left between them.

To note about this clonotype: This may come from a read error, since a much larger clone is one base off. This chain uses TRBV7-2 with TRBJ2-1; D perhaps matches TRBD2 (5 bases). The CDR3 consists of 13 residues. From germline, CDR1 is SGHTA and CDR2 FQGNSA. V shed 2 bases and J shed 13 bases, with 15 bases lying between them. The CDR3 DNA reads as TGTGCCAGCAGCTTACCGGGCTGGGAGACCCAGTTCTTC. Translating gives CASSLPGWETQFF.

This clonotype was recorded a few times. V and J are TRBV6-6 and TRBJ2-7; no reliable D call. Germline values: CDR1 MNHNY, CDR2 SVGAGI (reference sequence). The CDR3 has 15 amino acids. V dropped 2 bases and J dropped 1 base, with 12 bases sitting between them. The CDR3 sequence is CASSYSGALSYEQYF. DNA for the CDR3: TGTGCCAGCAGTTACAGTGGAGCCCTTTCCTACGAGCAGTACTTC.

In this sample, this clonotype turned up a few times. The chain uses TRBV6-1 and TRBJ2-6; D is unresolved. V shed 7 bases and J shed 5 bases, with 18 bases lying between them. The CDR3 covers 16 residues. Germline CDR1 reads MNHNS; CDR2 reads SASEGT. In DNA form, the CDR3 reads TGTGCCAGCACCCCCTCTGTGTTTTTCTGGGCCAACGTCCTGACTTTC. It translates to CASTPSVFFWANVLTF.

Of note for this clonotype: Likely a read error: the CDR3 ends without its conserved phenylalanine or tryptophan. This chain links TRBV12-3 or TRBV12-4 with TRBJ1-1; D is ambiguous. The CDR3 covers 15 residues. Trimming removed 7 bases at V and 1 base at J, with 16 bases between. CDR3 bases: TGTGCCAGCACCGTCGACGGGGAAAGGAACACTGAAGCTTTCTGT. It yields the protein CASTVDGERNTEAFC.

The chain couples TRBV6-2 or TRBV6-3 to TRBJ2-3, with D uncertain. From germline, CDR1 is MNHEY and CDR2 SVGEGT. This CDR3 comprises 14 residues. V lost 8 bases, J lost 2 bases, and 14 bases lay in between. CDR3 coding DNA: TGTGCCAGCCACTCCACTCAGCCCACAGATACGCAGTATTTT. Residues: CASHSTQPTDTQYF.

This clonotype occurred a few times. The chain has TRBV5-1 and TRBJ2-3; TRBD2 might be the D (5 bases). Germline-derived CDR1 and CDR2 are SGHRS and YFSETQ. Trimming shortened V by 0 bases and J by 0 bases, and 8 bases separated the two germline ends. The CDR3 consists of 15 residues. CDR3 nucleotides: TGCGCCAGCAGCTTGGTCGACTACAGCACAGATACGCAGTATTTT. Its translation is CASSLVDYSTDTQYF.

The CDR3 DNA sequence: TGTGCCCGCGAAAAGTACGGGACGGAGGCAACAGATACGCAGTATTTT. It is translated as CAREKYGTEATDTQYF. This chain joins TRBV2 and TRBJ2-3; D is tentatively TRBD1 or TRBD2 (5 bases each). Trimming removed 11 bases from V and 3 bases from J, with 24 bases in between. This CDR3 is 16 amino acids long. The V gene's germline CDR1 is SNHLY and CDR2 FYNNEI.

The V and J genes are TRBV7-9 and TRBJ2-1; D remains ambiguous. TRBJ2-7 matches the DNA end more closely, so the J call is doubtful. Germline-derived CDR1 and CDR2 are SEHNR and FQNEAQ (reference sequence). The CDR3 loop spans 13 amino acids. The DNA for the CDR3 is TGTGCCAGCAGCCCCTCCGCTGCGTACGAGCAGTACTTC. Its translation: CASSPSAAYEQYF.

This chain uses TRBV15 with TRBJ1-4; 8 bases fit TRBD1. The CDR3 consists of 17 residues. CDR1 is LNHNV and CDR2 is YYDKDF in the germline V gene (reference sequence). V lost 1 base and J lost 8; bases outside the gene matches: 12. In DNA, the CDR3 is TGTGCCACCAGCAGAGGTGGACAGGGACCGTCGGAGGAAAAACTGTTTTTT. Its translation is CATSRGGQGPSEEKLFF.

The CDR3 region has the DNA TGTGCCAGCAGTTACTCGATGGTTCCTAACACTGAAGCTTTCTTT. Translation: CASSYSMVPNTEAFF. The V call is TRBV6-6, the J call TRBJ1-1; D unresolved. The CDR3 loop spans 15 amino acids. Trimming pared 0 bases from V and 2 bases from J, leaving 10 bases between. Per the germline V gene, CDR1 is MNHNY and CDR2 is SVGAGI (reference sequence).

This clonotype was picked up a small number of times. V gene TRBV4-2 combines with J gene TRBJ1-5, with D possibly TRBD1 on 5 matching bases. The V gene's germline CDR1 is LGHNA and CDR2 YNFKEQ. CDR3 length: 15 amino acids. Between the trimmed V and J ends, which lost 4 bases and 5 bases, there was a span of 15 bases. CDR3 bases: TGTGCCAGCAGCCCGTGGGGGGACCCTTATCAGCCCCAGCATTTT. It specifies CASSPWGDPYQPQHF.

V usage is TRBV3-1 and J usage is TRBJ2-4, with D maybe TRBD2 (5 bases). The V gene lost 3 bases and the J gene lost 6 bases, with 9 bases spanning the gap. Germline V gene lookup returns CDR1 LGHDT and CDR2 YNNKEL (reference sequence). This CDR3 is built from 13 residues. The CDR3 bases are TGTGCCAGCAGCCAGACTGGGAGAAACATTCAGTACTTC. The encoded protein is CASSQTGRNIQYF.

This chain connects TRBV27 to TRBJ2-7, with a weak D call TRBD2 (6 bases). Germline V gene sequence: CDR1 MNHEY, CDR2 SMNVEV (reference sequence). CDR3 length: 14 amino acids. V was shortened by 6 bases and J by 4 bases, with 16 bases between the two germline ends. The CDR3 DNA reads as TGTGCCAGCAGGTTAGGGACTGATTATTACGAGCAGTACTTC. Amino acids: CASRLGTDYYEQYF.

This clonotype was picked up many times. V and J are TRBV4-2 and TRBJ2-7; no clear D. Germline V gives CDR1 LGHNA, CDR2 YNFKEQ. The V end was cut by 0 bases, the J end by 5 bases, with 5 bases between. The CDR3 extends over 12 amino acids. The CDR3 protein is CASSQEGHEQYF. The DNA for the CDR3 is TGTGCCAGCAGCCAAGAAGGCCACGAGCAGTACTTC.

Only a few counts were recorded for this clonotype. The CDR3 protein is CASSPGVGGRGPNEQFF. In DNA form, the CDR3 reads TGTGCCAGCAGTCCCGGCGTTGGGGGTCGGGGGCCAAATGAGCAGTTCTTC. The chain employs TRBV12-3 or TRBV12-4 and TRBJ2-1; D may correspond to TRBD1 or TRBD2 (6 bases each). Between the trimmed V and J ends, which lost 5 bases and 7 bases, there was a span of 24 bases. The CDR3 extends over 17 amino acids.

The chain uses TRBV7-8 and TRBJ2-7; 7 positions match TRBD1. The length of the CDR3 is 17 residues. Germline V gives CDR1 SGHVS, CDR2 FQNEAQ. V was clipped by 1 base and J by 2 bases; unmatched bases: 11. CDR3 protein: CASSLDQTGYPPYEQYF. The CDR3 DNA reads as TGTGCCAGCAGCTTAGATCAGACAGGGTATCCCCCCTACGAGCAGTACTTC.

The chain combines TRBV7-2 with TRBJ1-1; TRBD1 might be the D (5 bases). Germline V gene lookup returns CDR1 SGHTA and CDR2 FQGNSA. V was pared by 1 base and J by 6 bases, with 12 bases between. The CDR3 is made up of 14 amino acids. This CDR3 reads CASSLGPGRAEAFF. In nucleotides, the CDR3 is TGTGCCAGCAGCTTAGGGCCGGGACGGGCTGAAGCTTTCTTT.

V and J are TRBV5-1 and TRBJ1-4; TRBD1 might be the D (6 bases). The CDR3 runs to 17 residues. Germline loops: CDR1 SGHRS, CDR2 YFSETQ. V lost 4 bases to trimming and J lost 5 bases, with 21 bases between them. The CDR3: CASSPRGQPWGNEKLFF. Here the CDR3 DNA reads TGCGCCAGCAGCCCCCGAGGACAGCCCTGGGGCAATGAAAAACTGTTTTTT.

Only a few counts were recorded for this clonotype. This chain uses TRBV24-1 with TRBJ2-1; the match to TRBD2 covers 7 bases. Unmatched junction bases numbered 4, after V lost 7 bases and J lost 2 bases. The CDR3 consists of 14 residues. Germline V gene sequence: CDR1 KGHDR, CDR2 SFDVKD. CDR3 DNA: TGTGCCACCAGGGGGGGGGAAACCTACAATGAGCAGTTCTTC. Its translation is CATRGGETYNEQFF.

As to this clonotype: Sequence at one end of the junction differs from germline and may be a read error. This chain connects TRBV20-1 to TRBJ1-2, with a possible D match to TRBD1 (6 bases). Germline V gene data show CDR1 as DFQATT and CDR2 as SNEGSKA (reference sequence). There are 14 residues in the CDR3. The CDR3 spells CSTRDRRQAYGYTF. CDR3 DNA sequence: TGCAGTACTAGAGATAGACGACAGGCCTATGGCTACACCTTC.

The V call is TRBV10-3, the J call TRBJ2-6; unclear D gene. Germline assignment: CDR1 ENHRY and CDR2 SYGVKD. Trimming removed 4 bases at V and 1 base at J, with 5 bases between. This CDR3 contains 14 residues. CDR3 coding DNA: TGTGCCATCAGTGCCTCATCTGGGGCCAACGTCCTGACTTTC. Translation gives CAISASSGANVLTF.

This clonotype has only one observation. The chain is built from TRBV19 and TRBJ2-1; no definite D call. Germline CDR1 reads LNHDA; CDR2 reads SQIVND (reference sequence). CDR3 size: 12 residues. V was shortened by 9 bases and J by 7 bases, with 13 bases between the two germline ends. CDR3 nucleotides: TGTGCCAGGAGTCCATCCGGGAATGAGCAGTTCTTC. The encoded protein is CARSPSGNEQFF.

V usage is TRBV9 and J usage is TRBJ1-2, with D possibly TRBD1 on 5 matching bases. Germline CDR1 and CDR2: SGDLS and YYNGEE. The V gene lost 4 bases and the J gene lost 1 base, with 11 bases spanning the gap. This CDR3 is built from 14 residues. CDR3 in amino acids: CASSRLDNNYGYTF. For the CDR3, the DNA is TGTGCCAGCAGCCGACTGGACAATAACTATGGCTACACCTTC.

This clonotype has only one observation. The chain employs TRBV20-1 and TRBJ2-1; D possibly uses TRBD1 or TRBD2 (5 bases each). In germline, CDR1 is DFQATT, CDR2 SNEGSKA (reference sequence). The V end lost 1 base, the J end lost 2 bases, and 12 bases lay between the germline ends. This CDR3 comprises 15 residues. The CDR3 coding sequence is TGCAGTGCTAGAGCGGTGGGACGCGCCTACAATGAGCAGTTCTTC. Protein: CSARAVGRAYNEQFF.